This record covers a single T cell receptor beta chain. The target antigen is unknown. This sample is part of a study of identifying expanded T cells in peripheral blood. Study results and caveats: Variance in clone template counts between approximately 2-week samples significantly increased with total template count across all healthy donors.

Profiled with immunoSEQ multiplex PCR; TCRdb holds only in-frame clones, not every one. The sample includes 90,000 to 120,000 clones, 85% to 90% of them seen just once. V lost 0 bases, J lost 6 bases, and 11 bases stayed unmatched. This CDR3 has 16 amino acids. The germline gives CDR1 SGDLS, CDR2 YYNGEE. This chain joins TRBV9 and TRBJ1-2; 7 positions agree with TRBD1. Specimen: blood. This clonotype originated in a person aged 18 to 70 in good health. The CDR3 sequence: CASSVAVRGGRDGYTF. DNA of the CDR3: TGTGCCAGCAGCGTAGCGGTCAGGGGGGGACGAGATGGCTACACCTTC.